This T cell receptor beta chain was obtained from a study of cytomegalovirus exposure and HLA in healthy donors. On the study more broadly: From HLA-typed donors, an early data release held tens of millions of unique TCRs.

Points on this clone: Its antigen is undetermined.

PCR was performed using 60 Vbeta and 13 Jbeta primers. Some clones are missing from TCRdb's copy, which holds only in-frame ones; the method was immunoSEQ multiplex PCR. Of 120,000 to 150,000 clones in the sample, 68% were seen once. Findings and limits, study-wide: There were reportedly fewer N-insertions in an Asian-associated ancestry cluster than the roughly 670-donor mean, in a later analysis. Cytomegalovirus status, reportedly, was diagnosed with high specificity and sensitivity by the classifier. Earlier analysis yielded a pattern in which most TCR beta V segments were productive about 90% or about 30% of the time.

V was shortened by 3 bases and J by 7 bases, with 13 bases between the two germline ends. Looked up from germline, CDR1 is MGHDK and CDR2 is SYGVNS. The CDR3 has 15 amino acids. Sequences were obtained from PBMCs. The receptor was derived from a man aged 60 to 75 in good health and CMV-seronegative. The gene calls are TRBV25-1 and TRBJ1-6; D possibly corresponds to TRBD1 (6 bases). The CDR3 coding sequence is TGTGCCAGCAGTGACCTACAGGGTGAGAATTCACCCCTCCACTTT. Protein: CASSDLQGENSPLHF.